The 26 T cell receptor beta chains given below trace back to one sample, sequenced in a study of TIL therapy for anti-PD-1-resistant metastatic lung cancer. The time point denotes: pre-treatment sample, taken before nivolumab and TIL therapy. The immunoSEQ assay was v3. Sequencing used immunoSEQ multiplex PCR; TCRdb keeps in-frame clones, though not all of them. The repertoire holds 50,000 to 60,000 clones, with 75% to 90% as singletons. The sequencing here drew on blood, taken at baseline. These TCRs come from a person aged 25-80 years with non-small cell lung cancer.

The chain couples TRBV6-2 or TRBV6-3 to TRBJ2-3, with TRBD1 matching 8 bases. Germline V lookup: CDR1 MNHEY, CDR2 SVGEGT. The junction had 18 bases not matched to a gene; V was cut back by 2 bases and J by 2 bases. The CDR3 is made up of 20 amino acids. In nucleotides, the CDR3 is TGTGCCAGCAGTTACCCCTCTCAACAGGGGGGAACGCCAATCACAGATACGCAGTATTTT. It encodes CASSYPSQQGGTPITDTQYF.

V and J are TRBV2 and TRBJ1-5; D unclear. The V end was cut by 8 bases, the J end by 8 bases, with 16 bases between. The CDR3 runs to 13 residues. CDR1 SNHLY and CDR2 FYNNEI come from the germline V gene. CDR3 DNA: TGTGCCAGCTCTATTCGTTTTGAGAAGCCCCAGCATTTT. It translates to CASSIRFEKPQHF.

J is TRBJ2-5 and V is TRBV2; 9 bases are a match to TRBD2. The junction had 8 bases not matched to a gene; V was cut back by 0 bases and J by 6 bases. This CDR3 has 16 amino acids. Germline lookup yields CDR1 SNHLY and CDR2 FYNNEI. CDR3 in amino acids: CASSEAWRGGLKTQYF. The CDR3 DNA follows: TGTGCCAGCAGTGAAGCGTGGCGGGGGGGCTTAAAGACCCAGTACTTC.

This clone is medium-sized. This sequence joins TRBV3-1 (or the pseudogene TRBV3-2) and TRBJ1-6, with D possibly TRBD1 on 5 matching bases. This CDR3 is 13 amino acids long. Between the trimmed V and J ends, which lost 8 bases and 9 bases, there was a span of 14 bases. Looked up from germline, CDR1 is LGHDT and CDR2 is YNNKEL (reference sequence). The CDR3 loop is CASGTGEGSPLHF. The CDR3 DNA sequence: TGTGCCAGCGGGACTGGGGAGGGTTCACCCCTCCACTTT.

This chain connects TRBV28 to TRBJ2-7, with 7 bases fitting TRBD1. The CDR3 contains 13 residues. The V and J ends lost 7 bases and 3 bases, in that order; junction bases with no gene match: 6. From germline, CDR1 is MDHEN and CDR2 SYDVKM. The CDR3 loop is CASTTTGYYEQYF. The CDR3 DNA is TGTGCCAGCACCACGACAGGGTACTACGAGCAGTACTTC.

This sequence joins TRBV9 and TRBJ2-3; 7 nucleotides align to TRBD1. This CDR3 is 13 amino acids long. J gave up 8 bases and V 4 bases, and 7 bases lay outside the gene matches. Germline loops: CDR1 SGDLS, CDR2 YYNGEE. The CDR3 loop is CASSTWDSSTQYF. CDR3 in DNA: TGTGCCAGCAGCACCTGGGACAGCTCTACGCAGTATTTT.

This clone showed up just a few times. This chain links TRBV2 with TRBJ2-3; TRBD1 might be the D (5 bases). Trimming shortened V by 2 bases and J by 0 bases, and 15 bases separated the two germline ends. The CDR3 contains 17 residues. Per the germline V gene, CDR1 is SNHLY and CDR2 is FYNNEI. CDR3 sequence reads: CASSEIFVTVSTDTQYF. CDR3 nucleotide sequence: TGTGCCAGCAGTGAAATTTTCGTGACAGTGAGCACAGATACGCAGTATTTT.

The chain has TRBV18 and TRBJ2-3; D gene unclear. V was pared by 8 bases and J by 3 bases, with 9 bases between. This CDR3 is 12 amino acids long. CDR1 and CDR2 from the germline V gene are KGHSH and LQKENI. CDR3: CASGRVTDTQYF. In DNA, the CDR3 is TGTGCCAGCGGAAGGGTTACAGATACGCAGTATTTT.

The chain uses TRBV2 and TRBJ1-1, with 8 nucleotides matching TRBD1. Per the germline V gene, CDR1 is SNHLY and CDR2 is FYNNEI. V dropped 7 bases and J dropped 0; count of bases not matched to a gene: 4. This CDR3 region has 14 residues. The CDR3: CASTRQGMNTEAFF. CDR3 DNA sequence: TGTGCCAGCACCCGACAGGGGATGAACACTGAAGCTTTCTTT.

The rearrangement joins TRBV6-5 to TRBJ1-2, with D possibly being TRBD1 (6 bases). From germline, CDR1 is MNHEY and CDR2 SVGAGI. Trimming took 3 bases from V and 2 from J, leaving 13 bases between them. There are 15 residues in the CDR3. The CDR3 protein is CASSYAGAPNYGYTF. CDR3 nucleotide sequence: TGTGCCAGCAGTTATGCGGGGGCCCCCAACTATGGCTACACCTTC.

The chain joins TRBV11-3 to TRBJ1-6; D unresolved. CDR1 is SGHNT and CDR2 is YENEEA in the germline V gene. The CDR3 extends over 14 amino acids. Deletions cut 5 bases from V and 10 bases from J, with 15 bases between. The CDR3: CASSLGRSGSPLHF. The CDR3 bases are TGTGCCAGCAGCCTAGGACGGTCTGGCTCACCCCTCCACTTT.

Worth noting for this clone: The sample has other DNA sequences that encode this CDR3 too. The chain is built from TRBV6-5 and TRBJ1-1, with D unresolved. Germline V gene lookup returns CDR1 MNHEY and CDR2 SVGAGI. V dropped 2 bases and J dropped 4 bases, with 8 bases sitting between them. The CDR3 contains 13 residues. The CDR3 reads CASSYSEGTEAFF. The CDR3 nucleotides read TGTGCCAGCAGTTACAGTGAGGGCACTGAAGCTTTCTTT.

The chain has TRBV28 and TRBJ1-1; the D is unclear. The CDR3 contains 14 residues. V lost 1 base and J lost 2, with 8 bases in between. Germline V gene sequence: CDR1 MDHEN, CDR2 SYDVKM. Here the CDR3 DNA reads TGTGCCAGCAGTTTATATACCTTCAACACTGAAGCTTTCTTT. Protein: CASSLYTFNTEAFF.

This rearrangement joins TRBV28 to TRBJ2-3; TRBD2 matches at 9 bases. The CDR3 runs to 14 residues. Trimming removed 6 bases from V and 2 bases from J; junction bases left unmatched: 3. From germline, CDR1 is MDHEN and CDR2 SYDVKM. The CDR3 loop reads CASSVAGDTDTQYF. For the CDR3, the DNA is TGTGCCAGCAGCGTAGCGGGAGACACAGATACGCAGTATTTT.

This clone has a single count. The chain joins TRBV4-2 to TRBJ2-5; D is possibly TRBD2 (5 bases). The CDR3 sequence is 14 residues long. Deletions cut 4 bases from V and 2 bases from J, with 11 bases between. Germline V gene sequence: CDR1 LGHNA, CDR2 YNFKEQ. As DNA, the CDR3 is TGTGCCAGCAGCCGGGCCGGGATTCAAGAGACCCAGTACTTC. It codes for CASSRAGIQETQYF.

For this clone: Other DNA sequences within the sample encode an identical CDR3. The V gene is TRBV13, the J gene TRBJ2-1; D gene unclear. V was trimmed by 2 bases and J by 0 bases, leaving 5 bases between them. Germline lookup yields CDR1 PRHDT and CDR2 FYEKMQ (reference sequence). This CDR3 contains 14 residues. The CDR3 DNA follows: TGTGCCAGCAGCTTATCCGGCTCCTACAATGAGCAGTTCTTC. Translated: CASSLSGSYNEQFF. The full variable domain, rest sourced from reference TRBV13 and TRBJ2-1, is AAGVIQSPRHLIKEKRETATLKCYPIPRHDTVYWYQQGPGQDPQFLISFYEKMQSDKGSIPDRFSAQQFSDYHSELNMSSLELGDSALYFCASSLSGSYNEQFFGPGTRLTVL.

The rearrangement links TRBV6-1 to TRBJ2-7; no clear D gene. Trimming stripped 2 bases from V and 2 bases from J, with 13 bases between. Per germline, CDR1 MNHNS and CDR2 SASEGT. CDR3 size: 15 residues. This chain's CDR3 is CASSESGSLAYEQYF. CDR3 DNA sequence: TGTGCCAGCAGTGAATCTGGCAGCCTGGCCTACGAGCAGTACTTC.

This clone appeared once. This chain connects TRBV7-3 to TRBJ2-7; the D is unclear. V dropped 5 bases and J dropped 7 bases, with 21 bases sitting between them. Germline V gene lookup returns CDR1 SGHTA and CDR2 FQGTGA. CDR3 length: 15 amino acids. In nucleotides, the CDR3 is TGTGCCAGCAGCCCGACCGGGTCCGTCCATGGTGAGCAGTACTTC. This sequence encodes CASSPTGSVHGEQYF. The whole variable domain, remainder taken from reference TRBV7-3 and TRBJ2-7, is GAGVSQTPSNKVTEKGKYVELRCDPISGHTALYWYRQSLGQGPEFLIYFQGTGAADDSGLPNDRFFAVRPEGSVSTLKIQRTERGDSAVYLCASSPTGSVHGEQYFGPGTRLTVT.

This chain connects TRBV6-5 to TRBJ1-6; D is uncertain. The V gene lost 7 bases and the J gene lost 5 bases, with 15 bases spanning the gap. Germline CDR1 is MNHEY and CDR2 is SVGAGI. The CDR3 has 15 residues. The CDR3 loop is CASTYGHVDNSPLHF. CDR3 bases: TGTGCCAGCACCTACGGGCATGTCGATAATTCACCCCTCCACTTT.

The rearrangement joins TRBV5-6 to TRBJ2-7, with 8 bases that match TRBD1. Germline V CDR1 and CDR2: SGHDT, YYEEEE. V shed 3 bases, J shed 0 bases, and the junction held 5 bases outside the gene matches. CDR3 length: 15 amino acids. CDR3 bases: TGTGCCAGCAGCTCGACAGGGGAAGCCTCCTACGAGCAGTACTTC. This sequence encodes CASSSTGEASYEQYF.

The DNA of the CDR3 is TGTGCCAGCAGTTACAGTGGACAGGGTAAAAACATTCAGTACTTC. Translated, it gives CASSYSGQGKNIQYF. The chain combines TRBV6-5 with TRBJ2-4, with TRBD1 matching 8 bases. CDR3 length: 15 residues. J lost 4 bases, V lost 2 bases, and 4 bases had no gene match. The germline V gene has CDR1 MNHEY and CDR2 SVGAGI.

The chain recombines TRBV7-8 with TRBJ2-7; a possible D gene is TRBD1 (6 bases). The CDR3 length is 15 residues. Per the germline V gene, CDR1 is SGHVS and CDR2 is FQNEAQ. Trimming removed 5 bases at V and 0 bases at J, with 14 bases between. DNA of the CDR3: TGTGCCAGCAGCCACCGGGACACTAGCTCCTACGAGCAGTACTTC. Amino acids: CASSHRDTSSYEQYF. Combining the CDR3 with reference TRBV7-8 and TRBJ2-7 gives the whole variable domain GAGVSQSPRYKVAKRGQDVALRCDPISGHVSLFWYQQALGQGPEFLTYFQNEAQLDKSGLPSDRFFAERPEGSVSTLKIQRTQQEDSAVYLCASSHRDTSSYEQYFGPGTRLTVT.

This clone was observed a few times. This chain uses TRBV28 with TRBJ1-6, with 10 positions matching TRBD1. CDR1 MDHEN and CDR2 SYDVKM come from the germline V gene. The V and J ends lost 4 bases and 8 bases, in that order; junction bases with no gene match: 2. There are 14 residues in the CDR3. CDR3 sequence (DNA): TGTGCCAGCAGTTCGGGACAGGGGTATTCACCCCTCCACTTT. Amino acid sequence: CASSSGQGYSPLHF.

V usage is TRBV18 and J usage is TRBJ1-1; D gene ambiguous. This CDR3 region has 13 residues. Germline lookup yields CDR1 KGHSH and CDR2 LQKENI. V lost 6 bases and J lost 1, with 9 bases in between. CDR3 nucleotides: TGTGCCAGCTCCGCGACCTGGAACACTGAAGCTTTCTTT. As protein: CASSATWNTEAFF.

The chain uses TRBV29-1 and TRBJ1-4; D is possibly TRBD1 (5 bases). Per germline, CDR1 SQVTM and CDR2 ANQGSEA. V gave up 6 bases and J gave up 1 base, with 9 bases separating them. The CDR3 runs 13 residues. The CDR3 DNA is TGCAGCGTCGGGGCAGGAACTAATGAAAAACTGTTTTTT. It encodes CSVGAGTNEKLFF. The full variable domain, completed using reference TRBV29-1 and TRBJ1-4, is SAVISQKPSRDICQRGTSLTIQCQVDSQVTMMFWYRQQPGQSLTLIATANQGSEATYESGFVIDKFPISRPNLTFSTLTVSNMSPEDSSIYLCSVGAGTNEKLFFGSGTQLSVL.

The chain joins TRBV29-1 to TRBJ2-4; D is possibly TRBD1 (6 bases). V was clipped by 5 bases and J by 1 base, with 12 bases between them. Germline CDR1 is SQVTM and CDR2 is ANQGSEA. The CDR3 length is 14 residues. The CDR3 loop is CSVTLGQAKNIQYF. The CDR3 DNA is TGCAGCGTTACATTAGGACAGGCCAAAAACATTCAGTACTTC.